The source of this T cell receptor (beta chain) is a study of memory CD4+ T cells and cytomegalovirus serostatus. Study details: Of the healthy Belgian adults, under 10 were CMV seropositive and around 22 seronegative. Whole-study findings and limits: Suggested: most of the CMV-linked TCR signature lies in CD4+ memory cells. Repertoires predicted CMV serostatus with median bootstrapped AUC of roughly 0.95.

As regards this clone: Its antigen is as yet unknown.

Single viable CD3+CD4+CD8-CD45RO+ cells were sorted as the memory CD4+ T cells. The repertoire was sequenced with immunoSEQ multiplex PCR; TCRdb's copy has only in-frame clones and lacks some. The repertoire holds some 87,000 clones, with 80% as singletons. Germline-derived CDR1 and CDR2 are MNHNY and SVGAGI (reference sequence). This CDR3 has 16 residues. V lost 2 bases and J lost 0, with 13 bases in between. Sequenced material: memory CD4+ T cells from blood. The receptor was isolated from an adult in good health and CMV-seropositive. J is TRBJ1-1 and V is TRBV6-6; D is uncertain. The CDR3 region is CASSYPSQLMNTEAFF. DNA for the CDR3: TGTGCCAGCAGTTACCCATCACAGCTTATGAACACTGAAGCTTTCTTT.